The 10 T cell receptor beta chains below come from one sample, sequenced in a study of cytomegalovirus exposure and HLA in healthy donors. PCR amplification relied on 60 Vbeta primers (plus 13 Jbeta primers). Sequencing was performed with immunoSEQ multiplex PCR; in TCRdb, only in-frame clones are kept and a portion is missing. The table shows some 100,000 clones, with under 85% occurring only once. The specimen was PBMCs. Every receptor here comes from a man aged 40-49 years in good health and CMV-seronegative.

The CDR3 reads CASSENAQRGYTF. The CDR3 region has the DNA TGCGCCAGCAGTGAAAACGCGCAGCGTGGCTACACCTTC. V usage is TRBV10-1 and J usage is TRBJ1-2; D ambiguous. This CDR3 has 13 residues. The germline V gene has CDR1 WNHNN and CDR2 SYGVQD (reference sequence). Deletions cut 3 bases from V and 7 bases from J, with 12 bases between.

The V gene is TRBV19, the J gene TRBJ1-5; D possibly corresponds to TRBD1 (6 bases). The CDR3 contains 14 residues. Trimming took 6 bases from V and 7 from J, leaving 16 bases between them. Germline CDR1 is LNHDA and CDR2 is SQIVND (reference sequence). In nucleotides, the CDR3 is TGTGCCAGTAGGACCAATGGGGGCCCCCAGCCCCAGCATTTT. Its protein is CASRTNGGPQPQHF.

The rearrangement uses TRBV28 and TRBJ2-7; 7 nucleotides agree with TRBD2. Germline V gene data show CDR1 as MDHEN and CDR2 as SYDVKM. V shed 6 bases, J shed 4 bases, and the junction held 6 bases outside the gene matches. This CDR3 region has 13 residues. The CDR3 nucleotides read TGTGCCAGCAGCCCCGGGGGGTTATACGAGCAGTACGTC. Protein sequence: CASSPGGLYEQYV.

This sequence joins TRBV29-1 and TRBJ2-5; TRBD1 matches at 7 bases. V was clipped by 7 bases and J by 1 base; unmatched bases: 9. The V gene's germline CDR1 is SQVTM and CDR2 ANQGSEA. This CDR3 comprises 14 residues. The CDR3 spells CSAQTGVVQETQYF. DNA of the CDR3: TGCAGCGCCCAAACAGGGGTAGTCCAAGAGACCCAGTACTTC.

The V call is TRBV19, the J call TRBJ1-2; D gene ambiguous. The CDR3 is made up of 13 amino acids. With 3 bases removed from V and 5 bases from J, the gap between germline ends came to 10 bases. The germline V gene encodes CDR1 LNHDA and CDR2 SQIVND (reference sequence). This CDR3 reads CASSMEVGYGYTF. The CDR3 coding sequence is TGTGCCAGTAGTATGGAGGTGGGGTATGGCTACACCTTC.

CDR3 sequence: CASSVRTVGQPQHF. The DNA for the CDR3 is TGTGCCAGCAGTGTCAGGACAGTCGGTCAGCCCCAGCATTTT. The chain carries TRBV6-1 and TRBJ1-5; TRBD1 might be the D (6 bases). The CDR3 has 14 amino acids. Between the trimmed V and J ends, which lost 4 bases and 6 bases, there was a span of 13 bases. Germline CDR1 reads MNHNS; CDR2 reads SASEGT.

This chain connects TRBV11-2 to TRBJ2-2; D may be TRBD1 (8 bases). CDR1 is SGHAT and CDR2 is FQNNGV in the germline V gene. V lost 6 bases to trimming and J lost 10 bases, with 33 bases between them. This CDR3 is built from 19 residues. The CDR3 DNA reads TGTGCCAGCAGATTCCTCGGACAGGGATCGACGGGGGGTACGGAGGAGCTGTTTTTT. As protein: CASRFLGQGSTGGTEELFF. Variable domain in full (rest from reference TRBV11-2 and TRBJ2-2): EAGVAQSPRYKIIEKRQSVAFWCNPISGHATLYWYQQILGQGPKLLIQFQNNGVVDDSQLPKDRFSAERLKGVDSTLKIQPAKLEDSAVYLCASRFLGQGSTGGTEELFFGEGSRLTVL.

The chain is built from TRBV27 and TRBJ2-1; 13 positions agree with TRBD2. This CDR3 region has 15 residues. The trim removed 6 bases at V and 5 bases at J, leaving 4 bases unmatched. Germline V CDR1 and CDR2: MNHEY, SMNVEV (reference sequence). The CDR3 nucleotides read TGTGCCAGCAGCCCAACTAGCGGGGGGGACAATGAGCAGTTCTTC. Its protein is CASSPTSGGDNEQFF.

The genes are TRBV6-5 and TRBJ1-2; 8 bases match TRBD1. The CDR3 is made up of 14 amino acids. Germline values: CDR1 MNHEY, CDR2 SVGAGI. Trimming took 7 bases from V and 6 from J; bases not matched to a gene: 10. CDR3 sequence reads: CASTQGARLHGYTF. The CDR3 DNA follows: TGTGCCAGCACCCAGGGGGCGCGGTTACATGGCTACACCTTC.

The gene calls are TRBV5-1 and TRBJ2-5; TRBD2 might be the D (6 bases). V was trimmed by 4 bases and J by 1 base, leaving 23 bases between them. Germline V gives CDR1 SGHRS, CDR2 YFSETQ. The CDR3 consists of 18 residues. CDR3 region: CASSPTGLSTMAQETQYF. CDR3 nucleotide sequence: TGCGCCAGCAGCCCCACGGGACTTTCAACCATGGCCCAAGAGACCCAGTACTTC.